This T cell receptor beta chain was found in a study of blood T cells in healthy people across ages. The wider study: Per two T cells, template switching captured roughly one barcoded beta molecule.

In this sample, this clonotype turned up a few times. Then a second PCR, running roughly 7 to 11 cycles, was carried out with a sample-barcoded 5' primer and a J-beta primer mix. MiXCR was run by TCRdb on the 5' RACE reads, yielding one entry per CDR3 protein. Of more than 650,000 distinct CDR3 sequences listed, approximately 24% are singletons. Trimming took off 6 bases at V and 8 bases at J, with 14 bases between the two ends. Germline V gene lookup returns CDR1 MNHEY and CDR2 SMNVEV (reference sequence). CDR3 length: 13 residues. These same data were also listed under a study on T cells of mothers and their children. This second report adds: Each child gave approximately 3.2 million TCR beta CDR3 reads (each mother, over 8.5 million). In related and unrelated pairs alike, thymic selection shapes TCR recombination output, with inherited differences minor.

This TCR was recovered from a boy aged 5-17 years in good health. V is TRBV27 and J is TRBJ2-1, with a tentative D call TRBD2 (5 bases). The material sequenced was blood. CDR3 sequence (DNA): TGTGCCAGCAGCTCACACGCGGAGGATGAGCAGTTCTTC. Its protein is CASSSHAEDEQFF.